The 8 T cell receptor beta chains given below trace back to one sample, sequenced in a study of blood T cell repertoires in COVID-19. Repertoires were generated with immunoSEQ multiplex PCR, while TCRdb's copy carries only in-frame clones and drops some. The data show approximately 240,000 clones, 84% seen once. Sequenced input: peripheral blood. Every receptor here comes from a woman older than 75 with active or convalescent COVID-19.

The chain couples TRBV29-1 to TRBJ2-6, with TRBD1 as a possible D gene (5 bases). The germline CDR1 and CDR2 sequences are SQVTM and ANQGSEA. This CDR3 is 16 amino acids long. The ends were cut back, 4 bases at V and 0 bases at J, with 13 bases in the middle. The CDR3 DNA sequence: TGCAGCGTTGTTTTGGGGCCCGACTCTGGGGCCAACGTCCTGACTTTC. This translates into CSVVLGPDSGANVLTF. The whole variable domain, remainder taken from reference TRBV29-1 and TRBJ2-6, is SAVISQKPSRDICQRGTSLTIQCQVDSQVTMMFWYRQQPGQSLTLIATANQGSEATYESGFVIDKFPISRPNLTFSTLTVSNMSPEDSSIYLCSVVLGPDSGANVLTFGAGSRLTVL.

This CDR3 reads CASDTLGGTGNTIYF. CDR3 nucleotide sequence: TGTGCCAGCGATACCTTAGGGGGTACTGGAAACACCATATATTTT. The chain carries TRBV28 and TRBJ1-3; the D gene is possibly TRBD1 (6 bases). V gave up 8 bases and J gave up 2 bases, with 16 bases separating them. The CDR3 loop spans 15 amino acids. Germline CDR1 reads MDHEN; CDR2 reads SYDVKM.

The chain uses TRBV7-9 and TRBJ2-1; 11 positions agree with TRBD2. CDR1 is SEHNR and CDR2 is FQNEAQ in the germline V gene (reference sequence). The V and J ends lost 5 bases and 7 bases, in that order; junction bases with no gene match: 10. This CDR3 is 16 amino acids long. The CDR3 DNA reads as TGTGCCAGCAGCCCGGGGACTAGCGGAGGGGCAAATGAGCAGTTCTTC. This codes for CASSPGTSGGANEQFF.

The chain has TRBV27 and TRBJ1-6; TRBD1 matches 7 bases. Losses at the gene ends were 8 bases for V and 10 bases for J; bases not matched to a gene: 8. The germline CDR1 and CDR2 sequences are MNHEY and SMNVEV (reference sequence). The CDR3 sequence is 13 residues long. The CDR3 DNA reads TGTGCCAGCGCAATCGACAGGGTCTCACCCCTCCACTTT. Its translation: CASAIDRVSPLHF.

CDR3: CASSLLGGQFF. For the CDR3, the DNA is TGTGCCAGCAGCTTGCTGGGAGGGCAGTTCTTC. The chain carries TRBV5-8 and TRBJ2-1; possibly TRBD2 for D (6 bases). In germline, CDR1 is SGHTS, CDR2 YDEGEE. V was pared by 1 base and J by 12 bases, with 8 bases between. This CDR3 has 11 residues.

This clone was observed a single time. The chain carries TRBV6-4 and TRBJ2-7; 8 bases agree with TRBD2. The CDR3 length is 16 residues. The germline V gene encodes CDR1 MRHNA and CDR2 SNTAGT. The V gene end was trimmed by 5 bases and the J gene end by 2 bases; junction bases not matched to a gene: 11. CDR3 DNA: TGTGCCAGCAGTCCCCCGGGAGGCGGGAGGACCTACGAGCAGTACTTC. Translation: CASSPPGGGRTYEQYF.

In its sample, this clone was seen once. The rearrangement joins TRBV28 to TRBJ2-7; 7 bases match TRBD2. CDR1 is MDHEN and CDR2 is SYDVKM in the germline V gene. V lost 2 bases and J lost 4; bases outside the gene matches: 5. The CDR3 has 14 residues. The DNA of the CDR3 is TGTGCCAGCAGTTTAGGTCATAGCGGGTACGAGCAGTACTTC. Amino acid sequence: CASSLGHSGYEQYF.

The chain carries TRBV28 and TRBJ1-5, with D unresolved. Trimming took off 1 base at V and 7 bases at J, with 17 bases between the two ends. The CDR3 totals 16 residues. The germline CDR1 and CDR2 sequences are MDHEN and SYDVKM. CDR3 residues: CASSLLSLAHGQPQHF. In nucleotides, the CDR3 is TGTGCCAGCAGTTTATTAAGCCTGGCCCACGGGCAGCCCCAGCATTTT.